A single sample is the source of the 32 T cell receptor beta chains below, sequenced in a study of cytomegalovirus exposure and HLA in healthy donors. PCR used 60 Vbeta primers and 13 Jbeta primers. Using immunoSEQ multiplex PCR, the repertoire was profiled, and TCRdb retains in-frame clones only, with some absent. The sample shows some 170,000 clones, approximately 79% of them seen only once. The sequencing input was PBMCs. The source is a man aged 40-50 years in good health and CMV-seronegative.

The chain employs TRBV6-5 and TRBJ2-7; D possibly corresponds to TRBD1 (5 bases). V gave up 10 bases and J gave up 4 bases, with 8 bases separating them. The CDR3 is made up of 10 amino acids. Germline V gene data show CDR1 as MNHEY and CDR2 as SVGAGI. The CDR3 nucleotides read TGTGCCACCGGACATTACGAGCAGTACTTC. Protein: CATGHYEQYF.

This CDR3 is CASSREVENYGYTF. CDR3 DNA: TGTGCCAGCAGCCGGGAGGTGGAGAACTATGGCTACACCTTC. The rearrangement links TRBV5-4 to TRBJ1-2; D is ambiguous. The CDR3 extends over 14 amino acids. V was trimmed by 4 bases and J by 2 bases, leaving 12 bases between them. Germline loops: CDR1 SGHNT, CDR2 YYREEE (reference sequence).

The V and J genes are TRBV27 and TRBJ2-1; TRBD2 is a possible D gene (6 bases). Germline loops: CDR1 MNHEY, CDR2 SMNVEV (reference sequence). Trimming took 8 bases from V and 9 from J, leaving 14 bases between them. The CDR3 has 12 amino acids. The CDR3 DNA is TGTGCCAGCGGAGGAGGGAGACGTGAGCAGTTCTTC. It codes for CASGGGRREQFF.

This clone was seen only a few times. J is TRBJ2-1 and V is TRBV5-1, with D possibly being TRBD1 (5 bases). The CDR3 spans 13 residues. Germline V gene sequence: CDR1 SGHRS, CDR2 YFSETQ. V lost 0 bases to trimming and J lost 10 bases, with 11 bases between them. CDR3 residues: CASSLEVTEEQFF. CDR3 coding DNA: TGCGCCAGCAGCTTGGAGGTGACAGAAGAGCAGTTCTTC.

V gene TRBV15 combines with J gene TRBJ1-1; 7 nucleotides align to TRBD1. This CDR3 is 15 amino acids long. Germline V gene sequence: CDR1 LNHNV, CDR2 YYDKDF (reference sequence). V gave up 8 bases and J gave up 1 base; unmatched junction bases: 10. In DNA, the CDR3 is TGTGCCACCTCCAGGGGGGTAGGGGCGAACACTGAAGCTTTCTTT. It translates to CATSRGVGANTEAFF.

V is TRBV19 and J is TRBJ1-5; 7 bases are shared with TRBD1. Germline V gene lookup returns CDR1 LNHDA and CDR2 SQIVND (reference sequence). This CDR3 has 14 amino acids. V was pared by 10 bases and J by 0 bases, with 6 bases of the junction left unmatched. CDR3 protein: CATNRGGSNQPQHF. The CDR3 DNA reads TGTGCCACCAACAGGGGAGGTAGCAATCAGCCCCAGCATTTT.

The gene calls are TRBV11-2 and TRBJ2-5; D remains ambiguous. The end of the DNA is better explained by TRBJ2-7, so the J call may be wrong. The germline V gene encodes CDR1 SGHAT and CDR2 FQNNGV. The CDR3 is made up of 15 amino acids. Here the CDR3 DNA reads TGTGCCAGCAGCTCGATAGTGATAGCCTCCTACGAGCAGTACTTC. Protein product: CASSSIVIASYEQYF.

This chain connects TRBV14 to TRBJ2-7; D perhaps matches TRBD1 (6 bases). The germline V gene encodes CDR1 SGHDN and CDR2 FVKESK. The germline V and J ends were trimmed by 2 bases and 2 bases, with 16 bases remaining between them. The CDR3 has 16 amino acids. The CDR3 sequence is CASSQMGARRTYEQYF. Written as DNA, the CDR3 is TGTGCCAGCAGCCAAATGGGGGCCCGAAGGACCTACGAGCAGTACTTC.

V gene TRBV7-2 combines with J gene TRBJ2-7, with D tentatively TRBD2 (6 bases). Germline V gene data show CDR1 as SGHTA and CDR2 as FQGNSA. V lost 4 bases and J lost 1, with 20 bases in between. CDR3 length: 17 amino acids. In nucleotides, the CDR3 is TGTGCCAGCAGCTCCCCCCTGGGACTGGGGACTTCCTACGAGCAGTACTTC. Amino acid sequence: CASSSPLGLGTSYEQYF.

The chain employs TRBV7-9 and TRBJ2-7; 9 bases are a match to TRBD1. Germline trimming cut 5 bases from V and 2 bases from J; bases unmatched to any gene: 4. CDR1 SEHNR and CDR2 FQNEAQ come from the germline V gene (reference sequence). There are 14 residues in the CDR3. The DNA of the CDR3 is TGTGCCAGCAGCCACCGGGACAGGGCCTACGAGCAGTACTTC. Protein: CASSHRDRAYEQYF.

The chain uses TRBV5-1 and TRBJ2-5; D unresolved. Germline values: CDR1 SGHRS, CDR2 YFSETQ. The V and J ends lost 1 base and 5 bases respectively, with 12 bases between them. The CDR3 totals 14 residues. The CDR3 reads CASSLSAGSETQYF. The CDR3 nucleotides read TGCGCCAGCAGCTTGAGTGCAGGTTCGGAGACCCAGTACTTC.

The V and J genes are TRBV5-6 and TRBJ2-3, with a tentative D call TRBD2 (6 bases). The CDR3 is made up of 14 amino acids. Germline-derived CDR1 and CDR2 are SGHDT and YYEEEE. The V end was cut by 3 bases, the J end by 2 bases, with 10 bases between. The CDR3 nucleotides read TGTGCCAGCAGCTATGGAGGGGTCACAGATACGCAGTATTTT. It translates to CASSYGGVTDTQYF.

The V gene is TRBV6-1, the J gene TRBJ2-7; D is possibly TRBD1 (6 bases). The germline CDR1 and CDR2 sequences are MNHNS and SASEGT. The CDR3 runs 14 residues. The V end lost 7 bases, the J end lost 7 bases, and 20 bases lay between the germline ends. The CDR3 region has the DNA TGTGCCAGCAACCGACAGGCGGGCTACGAGGAGCAGTACTTC. Its translation is CASNRQAGYEEQYF.

The chain carries TRBV5-6 and TRBJ2-2; 7 nucleotides line up with TRBD2. V shed 0 bases, J shed 9 bases, and the junction held 8 bases outside the gene matches. This CDR3 region has 15 residues. Per the germline V gene, CDR1 is SGHDT and CDR2 is YYEEEE. CDR3 sequence reads: CASSLGSGGSRELFF. CDR3 nucleotides: TGTGCCAGCAGCTTGGGTTCTGGCGGGAGTCGGGAGCTGTTTTTT.

This clone was found a few times. One end of the junction fails to match germline, which may point to a read error. The chain links TRBV10-1 to TRBJ1-1, with no clear D. The CDR3 sequence is 11 residues long. The germline V gene encodes CDR1 WNHNN and CDR2 SYGVQD (reference sequence). CDR3 sequence: CASRKFYTGIF. The CDR3 coding sequence is TGCGCCAGCAGGAAATTTTATACCGGGATTTTT.

The sample holds a few counts of this clone. V and J are TRBV25-1 and TRBJ2-5; a possible D gene is TRBD2 (6 bases). Germline CDR1 MGHDK, CDR2 SYGVNS. This CDR3 comprises 14 residues. V was trimmed by 1 base and J by 0 bases, leaving 6 bases between them. CDR3 nucleotides: TGTGCCAGCAGTGAATGGGGGGACCAAGAGACCCAGTACTTC. It is translated as CASSEWGDQETQYF.

Worth noting for this clone: Within the sample, other DNA sequences also encode this same CDR3. The rearrangement joins TRBV6-5 to TRBJ1-2; 9 positions agree with TRBD1. CDR1 is MNHEY, CDR2 SVGAGI, per germline. There are 14 residues in the CDR3. With 4 bases clipped from V and 3 bases from J, the junction kept 3 bases outside the gene matches. Here the CDR3 DNA reads TGTGCCAGCAGTTTACAGGGGGCAGACTATGGCTACACCTTC. Its translation is CASSLQGADYGYTF.

V and J are TRBV4-1 and TRBJ2-7, with 8 bases that match TRBD1. The germline CDR1 and CDR2 sequences are MGHRA and YSYEKL. Germline trimming cut 5 bases from V and 1 base from J; bases unmatched to any gene: 7. This CDR3 region has 15 residues. The CDR3 DNA reads as TGCGCCAGCAGCGGGCGGCAGGGGGCTTCCTACGAGCAGTACTTC. This codes for CASSGRQGASYEQYF.

This clone was seen only a few times. The gene calls are TRBV6-5 and TRBJ2-7, with 7 positions matching TRBD1. Germline CDR1 and CDR2: MNHEY and SVGAGI. This CDR3 is built from 15 residues. V was clipped by 5 bases and J by 4 bases; unmatched bases: 11. The chain's CDR3 is CASSVNPTGSYEQYF. The CDR3 coding sequence is TGTGCCAGCAGTGTAAACCCGACAGGGTCTTACGAGCAGTACTTC.

The chain employs TRBV5-6 and TRBJ1-3; D unresolved. CDR1 and CDR2 (germline): SGHDT, YYEEEE. The CDR3 extends over 17 amino acids. V was shortened by 0 bases and J by 0 bases, with 13 bases between the two germline ends. Written as DNA, the CDR3 is TGTGCCAGCAGCTTGGCGGGGTGGCAGAACTCTGGAAACACCATATATTTT. Translation gives CASSLAGWQNSGNTIYF.

This clone has only one observation. This rearrangement joins TRBV10-3 to TRBJ2-1; 7 nucleotides agree with TRBD1. J gave up 5 bases and V 6 bases, and 4 bases lay outside the gene matches. This CDR3 is built from 13 residues. Germline loops: CDR1 ENHRY, CDR2 SYGVKD. The CDR3 region has the DNA TGTGCCATCAGGGGGACAGACCACAATGAGCAGTTCTTC. The encoded protein is CAIRGTDHNEQFF.

The gene calls are TRBV2 and TRBJ1-5; 8 positions agree with TRBD1. Germline CDR1 is SNHLY and CDR2 is FYNNEI. V shed 4 bases and J 5 bases; nucleotides not matched to a gene: 7. The CDR3 runs 15 residues. CDR3 bases: TGTGCCAGCAGTGTAAGGACAGGGCGGGATCAGCCCCAGCATTTT. Its translation is CASSVRTGRDQPQHF. The variable domain in full, completed from reference TRBV2 and TRBJ1-5, reads EPEVTQTPSHQVTQMGQEVILRCVPISNHLYFYWYRQILGQKVEFLVSFYNNEISEKSEIFDDQFSVERPDGSNFTLKIRSTKLEDSAMYFCASSVRTGRDQPQHFGDGTRLSIL.

The chain joins TRBV18 to TRBJ1-3; 7 bases align to TRBD1. Germline V gene lookup returns CDR1 KGHSH and CDR2 LQKENI. With V trimmed by 6 bases and J by 1 base, 3 bases remained unmatched. The length of the CDR3 is 14 residues. In nucleotides, the CDR3 is TGTGCCAGCTCCCTGACAGGGTCTGGAAACACCATATATTTT. Translating gives CASSLTGSGNTIYF.

The CDR3 bases are TGTGCCAGCAGCTTAGAGGGGACAGGGCTCTACGAGCAGTACTTC. It translates to CASSLEGTGLYEQYF. The gene calls are TRBV7-2 and TRBJ2-7; 9 nucleotides align to TRBD1. Germline lookup yields CDR1 SGHTA and CDR2 FQGNSA. The CDR3 loop spans 15 amino acids. V lost 1 base, J lost 3 bases, and 4 bases stayed unmatched.

This clone appeared a single time. The chain joins TRBV9 to TRBJ1-2; 8 bases align to TRBD1. Germline loops: CDR1 SGDLS, CDR2 YYNGEE. The CDR3 is made up of 15 amino acids. The V and J ends lost 0 bases and 7 bases, in that order; junction bases with no gene match: 8. The CDR3 loop reads CASSVGGQGVGGYTF. The CDR3 bases are TGTGCCAGCAGCGTAGGTGGACAGGGAGTCGGTGGCTACACCTTC.

This clone was found a few times. J is TRBJ2-2 and V is TRBV6-6; D is possibly TRBD1 (5 bases). Trimming cost V 5 bases and J 2 bases, with 9 bases left between them. The germline gives CDR1 MNHNY, CDR2 SVGAGI (reference sequence). There are 14 residues in the CDR3. Written as DNA, the CDR3 is TGTGCCAGCAGTCTGACAGAAAACACCGGGGAGCTGTTTTTT. Its protein product is CASSLTENTGELFF.

This chain links TRBV9 with TRBJ1-3; D unclear. Trimming shortened V by 0 bases and J by 0 bases, and 10 bases separated the two germline ends. Germline assignment: CDR1 SGDLS and CDR2 YYNGEE. CDR3 length equals 16 residues. CDR3 nucleotide sequence: TGTGCCAGCAGCGTAGGGGCAGCCAACTCTGGAAACACCATATATTTT. Its protein is CASSVGAANSGNTIYF.

The chain employs TRBV15 and TRBJ2-2, with no clear D. This CDR3 has 15 residues. CDR1 and CDR2 from the germline V gene are LNHNV and YYDKDF (reference sequence). The V and J ends lost 0 bases and 3 bases respectively, with 8 bases between them. The CDR3 DNA is TGTGCCACCAGCAGAGATTCGCCGGACACCGGGGAGCTGTTTTTT. Protein sequence: CATSRDSPDTGELFF.

This chain joins TRBV7-2 and TRBJ2-3; 10 bases are shared with TRBD1. V was clipped by 3 bases and J by 7 bases; unmatched bases: 7. Germline lookup yields CDR1 SGHTA and CDR2 FQGNSA. The CDR3 spans 15 residues. CDR3 DNA: TGTGCCAGCAGCTTCCGGGGACAGGGGAAAAATACGCAGTATTTT. Its protein product is CASSFRGQGKNTQYF.

The chain uses TRBV7-2 and TRBJ2-5; 12 nucleotides align to TRBD2. The CDR3 runs to 16 residues. The germline CDR1 and CDR2 sequences are SGHTA and FQGNSA. V was pared by 3 bases and J by 6 bases, with 8 bases of the junction left unmatched. The CDR3 DNA is TGTGCCAGCAGCTTGTCTAGCGGGAGGGTCGGAAAGACCCAGTACTTC. Translating it yields CASSLSSGRVGKTQYF.

The rearrangement joins TRBV7-2 to TRBJ1-4; D not resolved. In germline, CDR1 is SGHTA, CDR2 FQGNSA. V lost 5 bases to trimming and J lost 4 bases, with 17 bases between them. This CDR3 spans 16 amino acids. The DNA for the CDR3 is TGTGCCAGCAGCATCTCTTTCCGGGGTTATAATGAAAAACTGTTTTTT. It yields the protein CASSISFRGYNEKLFF.

The chain has TRBV6-5 and TRBJ2-6; 7 bases map to TRBD1. With V trimmed by 10 bases and J by 0 bases, 3 bases remained unmatched. CDR3 size: 14 residues. Germline assignment: CDR1 MNHEY and CDR2 SVGAGI. DNA of the CDR3: TGTGCCACCCGGGACAGCTCTGGGGCCAACGTCCTGACTTTC. This translates into CATRDSSGANVLTF.